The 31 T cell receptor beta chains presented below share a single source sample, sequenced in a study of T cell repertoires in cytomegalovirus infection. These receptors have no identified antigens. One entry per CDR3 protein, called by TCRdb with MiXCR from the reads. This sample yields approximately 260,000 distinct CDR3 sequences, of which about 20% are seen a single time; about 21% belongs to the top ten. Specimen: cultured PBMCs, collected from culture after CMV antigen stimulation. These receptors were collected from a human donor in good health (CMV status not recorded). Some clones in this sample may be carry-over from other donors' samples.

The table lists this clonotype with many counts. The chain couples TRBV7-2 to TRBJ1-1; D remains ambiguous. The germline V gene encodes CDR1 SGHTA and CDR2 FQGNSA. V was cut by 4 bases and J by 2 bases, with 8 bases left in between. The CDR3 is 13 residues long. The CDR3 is CASSSGQNTEAFF. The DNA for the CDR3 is TGTGCCAGCAGCTCAGGCCAAAACACTGAAGCTTTCTTT.

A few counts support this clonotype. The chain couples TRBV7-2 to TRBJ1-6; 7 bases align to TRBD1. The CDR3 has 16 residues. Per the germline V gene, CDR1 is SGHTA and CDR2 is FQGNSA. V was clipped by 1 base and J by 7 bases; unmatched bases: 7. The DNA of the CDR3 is TGTGCCAGCAGCTTAGGGGTCGGCAGGGGGAATTCACCCCTCCACTTT. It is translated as CASSLGVGRGNSPLHF.

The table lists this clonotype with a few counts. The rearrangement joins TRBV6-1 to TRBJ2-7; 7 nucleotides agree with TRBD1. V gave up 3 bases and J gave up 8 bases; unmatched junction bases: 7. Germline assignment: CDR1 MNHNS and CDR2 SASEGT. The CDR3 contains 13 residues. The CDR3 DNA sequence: TGTGCCAGCAGTGAGAGACAGGGCTCTAAGCAGTACGTC. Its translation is CASSERQGSKQYV.

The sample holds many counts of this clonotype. CDR3 nucleotides: TGTGCCAGCAGCTCCTCCCTACAGGGAGGTATCACTGAAGCTTTCTTT. This encodes CASSSSLQGGITEAFF. The V gene is TRBV7-8, the J gene TRBJ1-1; D is perhaps TRBD1 (6 bases). V dropped 4 bases and J dropped 4 bases, with 19 bases sitting between them. Germline CDR1 SGHVS, CDR2 FQNEAQ. The CDR3 is made up of 16 amino acids.

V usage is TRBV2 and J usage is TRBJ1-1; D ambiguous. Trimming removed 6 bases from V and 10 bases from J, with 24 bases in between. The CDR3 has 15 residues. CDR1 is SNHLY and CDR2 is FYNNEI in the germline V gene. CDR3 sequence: CASRRTFDHLLGAFF. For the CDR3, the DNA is TGTGCCAGCAGGCGTACCTTCGACCACTTGCTTGGAGCTTTCTTT.

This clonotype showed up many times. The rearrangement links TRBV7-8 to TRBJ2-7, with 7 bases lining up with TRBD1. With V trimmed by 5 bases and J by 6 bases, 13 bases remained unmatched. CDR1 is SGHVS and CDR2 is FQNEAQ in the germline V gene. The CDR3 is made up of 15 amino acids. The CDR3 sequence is CASSLKRTGPLEQYF. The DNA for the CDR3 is TGTGCCAGCAGCCTTAAGCGGACAGGTCCCCTCGAGCAGTACTTC. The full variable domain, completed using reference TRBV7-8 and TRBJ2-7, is GAGVSQSPRYKVAKRGQDVALRCDPISGHVSLFWYQQALGQGPEFLTYFQNEAQLDKSGLPSDRFFAERPEGSVSTLKIQRTQQEDSAVYLCASSLKRTGPLEQYFGPGTRLTVT.

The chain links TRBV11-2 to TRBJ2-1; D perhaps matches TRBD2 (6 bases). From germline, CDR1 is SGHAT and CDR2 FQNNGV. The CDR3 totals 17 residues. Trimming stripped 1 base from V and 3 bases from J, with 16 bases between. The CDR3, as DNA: TGTGCCAGCAGCTTAGGCCCCCGGGGAGGCATCTACAATGAGCAGTTCTTC. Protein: CASSLGPRGGIYNEQFF.

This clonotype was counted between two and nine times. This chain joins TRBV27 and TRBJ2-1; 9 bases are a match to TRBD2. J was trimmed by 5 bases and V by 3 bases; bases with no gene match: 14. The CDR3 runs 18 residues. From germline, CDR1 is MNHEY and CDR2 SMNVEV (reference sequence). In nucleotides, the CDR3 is TGTGCCAGCAGTTTGCTTACTGTCCGGCTAGCGGGAAACAATGAGCAGTTCTTC. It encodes CASSLLTVRLAGNNEQFF.

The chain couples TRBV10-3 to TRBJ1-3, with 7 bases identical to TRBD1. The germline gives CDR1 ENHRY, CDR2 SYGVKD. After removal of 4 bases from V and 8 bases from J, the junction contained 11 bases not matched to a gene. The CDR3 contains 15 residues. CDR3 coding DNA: TGTGCCATCAGTGTAATCCCGACAGGGTTAGACACCATATATTTT. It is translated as CAISVIPTGLDTIYF.

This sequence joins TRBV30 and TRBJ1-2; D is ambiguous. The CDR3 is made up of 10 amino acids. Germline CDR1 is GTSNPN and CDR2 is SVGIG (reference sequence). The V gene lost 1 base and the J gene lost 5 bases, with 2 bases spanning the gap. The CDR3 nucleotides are TGTGCCTGGAGTGGGTATGGCTACACCTTC. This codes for CAWSGYGYTF. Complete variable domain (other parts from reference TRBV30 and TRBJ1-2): SQTIHQWPATLVQPVGSPLSLECTVEGTSNPNLYWYRQAAGRGLQLLFYSVGIGQISSEVPQNLSASRPQDRQFILSSKKLLLSDSGFYLCAWSGYGYTFGSGTRLTVV.

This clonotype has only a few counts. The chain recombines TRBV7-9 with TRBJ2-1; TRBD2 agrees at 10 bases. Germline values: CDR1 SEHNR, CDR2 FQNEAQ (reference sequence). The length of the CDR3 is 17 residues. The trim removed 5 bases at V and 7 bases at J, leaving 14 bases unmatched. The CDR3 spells CASSPMLAGERINEQFF. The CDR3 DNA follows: TGTGCCAGCAGCCCTATGCTAGCGGGAGAAAGGATTAATGAGCAGTTCTTC.

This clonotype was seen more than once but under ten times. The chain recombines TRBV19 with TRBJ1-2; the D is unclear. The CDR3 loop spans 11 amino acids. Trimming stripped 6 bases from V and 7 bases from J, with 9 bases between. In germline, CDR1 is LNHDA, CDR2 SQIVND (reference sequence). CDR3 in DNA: TGTGCCAGTAGGGAGAAGTCTGGCTACACCTTC. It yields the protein CASREKSGYTF.

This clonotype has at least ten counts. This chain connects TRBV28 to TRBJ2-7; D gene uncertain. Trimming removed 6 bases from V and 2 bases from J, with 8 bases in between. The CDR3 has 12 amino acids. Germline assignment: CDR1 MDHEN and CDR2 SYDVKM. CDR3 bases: TGTGCCAGCAGCCCAACCCCCTACGAGCAGTACTTC. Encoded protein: CASSPTPYEQYF.

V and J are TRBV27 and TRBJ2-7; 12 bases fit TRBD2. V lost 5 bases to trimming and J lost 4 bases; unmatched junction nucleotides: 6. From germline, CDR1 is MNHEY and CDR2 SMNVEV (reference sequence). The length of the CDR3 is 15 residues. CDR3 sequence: CASSPSLAGGYEQYF. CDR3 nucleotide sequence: TGTGCCAGCAGTCCCTCTCTAGCGGGAGGGTACGAGCAGTACTTC.

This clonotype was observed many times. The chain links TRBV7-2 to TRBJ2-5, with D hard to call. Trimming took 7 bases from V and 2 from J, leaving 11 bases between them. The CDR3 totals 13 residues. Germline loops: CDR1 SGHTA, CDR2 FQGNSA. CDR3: CASTRILQETQYF. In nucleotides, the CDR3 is TGTGCCAGCACCCGTATACTTCAAGAGACCCAGTACTTC.

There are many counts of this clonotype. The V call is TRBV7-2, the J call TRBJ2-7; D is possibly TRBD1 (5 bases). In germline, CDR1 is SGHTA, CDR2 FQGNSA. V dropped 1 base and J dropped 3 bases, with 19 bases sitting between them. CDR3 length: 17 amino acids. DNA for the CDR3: TGTGCCAGCAGCTTAGTGGGGCGCGCTCGAAAGCACTACGAGCAGTACTTC. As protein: CASSLVGRARKHYEQYF.

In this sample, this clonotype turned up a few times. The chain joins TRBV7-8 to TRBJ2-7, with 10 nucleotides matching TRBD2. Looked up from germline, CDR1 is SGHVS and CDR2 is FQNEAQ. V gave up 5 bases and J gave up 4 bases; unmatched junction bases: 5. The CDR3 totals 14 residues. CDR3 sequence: CASSPGTSVYEQYF. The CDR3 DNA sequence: TGTGCCAGCAGCCCCGGGACTAGCGTATACGAGCAGTACTTC.

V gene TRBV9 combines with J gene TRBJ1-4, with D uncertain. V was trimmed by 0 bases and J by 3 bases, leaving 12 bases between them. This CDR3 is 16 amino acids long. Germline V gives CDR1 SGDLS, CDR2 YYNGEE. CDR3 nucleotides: TGTGCCAGCAGCGTAGGAAATGGGATCCCTAATGAAAAACTGTTTTTT. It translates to CASSVGNGIPNEKLFF.

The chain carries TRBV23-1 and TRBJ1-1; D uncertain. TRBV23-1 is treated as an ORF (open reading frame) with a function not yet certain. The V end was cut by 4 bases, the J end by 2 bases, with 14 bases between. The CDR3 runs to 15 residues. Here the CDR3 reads CASSPTWPANTEAFF. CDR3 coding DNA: TGCGCCAGCAGTCCGACTTGGCCGGCAAACACTGAAGCTTTCTTT.

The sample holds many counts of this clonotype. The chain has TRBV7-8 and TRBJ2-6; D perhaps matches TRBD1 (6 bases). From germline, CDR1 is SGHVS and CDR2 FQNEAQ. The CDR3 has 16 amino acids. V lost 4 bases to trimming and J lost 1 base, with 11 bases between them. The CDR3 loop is CASSSLTGSGANVLTF. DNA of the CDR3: TGTGCCAGCAGCTCCCTAACAGGGTCTGGGGCCAACGTCCTGACTTTC. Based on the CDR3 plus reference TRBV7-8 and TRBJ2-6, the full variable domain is GAGVSQSPRYKVAKRGQDVALRCDPISGHVSLFWYQQALGQGPEFLTYFQNEAQLDKSGLPSDRFFAERPEGSVSTLKIQRTQQEDSAVYLCASSSLTGSGANVLTFGAGSRLTVL.

As DNA, the CDR3 is TGTGCCAGCAGCTTGCTCCATTTCCAAGAGACCCAGTACTTC. It encodes CASSLLHFQETQYF. The genes are TRBV5-4 and TRBJ2-5; D gene unclear. V was clipped by 1 base and J by 1 base, with 8 bases between them. Germline V gene lookup returns CDR1 SGHNT and CDR2 YYREEE (reference sequence). The CDR3 runs to 14 residues.

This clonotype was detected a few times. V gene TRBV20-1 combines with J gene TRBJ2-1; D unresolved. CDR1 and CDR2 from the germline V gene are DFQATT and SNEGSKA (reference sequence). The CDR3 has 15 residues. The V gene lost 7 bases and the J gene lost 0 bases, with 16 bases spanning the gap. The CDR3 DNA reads TGCAGTGTCGCCCTTCCACGGACCTCCTACAATGAGCAGTTCTTC. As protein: CSVALPRTSYNEQFF.

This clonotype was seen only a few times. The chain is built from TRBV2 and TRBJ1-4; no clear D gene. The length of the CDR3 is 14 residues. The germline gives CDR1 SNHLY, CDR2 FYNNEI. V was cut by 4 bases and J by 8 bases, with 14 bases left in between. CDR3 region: CASSVLGGKEKLFF. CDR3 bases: TGTGCCAGCAGTGTCTTGGGTGGGAAAGAAAAACTGTTTTTT.

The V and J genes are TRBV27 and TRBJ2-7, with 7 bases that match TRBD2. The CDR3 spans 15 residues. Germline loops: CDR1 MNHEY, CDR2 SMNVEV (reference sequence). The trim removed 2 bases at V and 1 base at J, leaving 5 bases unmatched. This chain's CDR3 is CASSLAGRNSYEQYF. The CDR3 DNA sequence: TGTGCCAGCAGTTTAGCCGGGAGGAATTCCTACGAGCAGTACTTC.

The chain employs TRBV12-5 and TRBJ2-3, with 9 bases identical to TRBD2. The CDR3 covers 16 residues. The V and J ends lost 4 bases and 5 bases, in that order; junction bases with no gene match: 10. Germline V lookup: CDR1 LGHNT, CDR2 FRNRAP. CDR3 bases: TGTGCTAGTGGTTCGTCTCGGCGGGAGGGGCGAGATACGCAGTATTTT. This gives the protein CASGSSRREGRDTQYF. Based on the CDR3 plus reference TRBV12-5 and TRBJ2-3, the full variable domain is DARVTQTPRHKVTEMGQEVTMRCQPILGHNTVFWYRQTMMQGLELLAYFRNRAPLDDSGMPKDRFSAEMPDATLATLKIQPSEPRDSAVYFCASGSSRREGRDTQYFGPGTRLTVL.

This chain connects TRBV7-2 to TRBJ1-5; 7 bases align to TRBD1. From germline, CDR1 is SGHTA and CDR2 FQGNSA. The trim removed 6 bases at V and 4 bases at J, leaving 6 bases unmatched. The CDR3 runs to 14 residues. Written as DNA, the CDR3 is TGTGCCAGCAGACCGGGGACAGCAAATCAGCCCCAGCATTTT. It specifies CASRPGTANQPQHF.

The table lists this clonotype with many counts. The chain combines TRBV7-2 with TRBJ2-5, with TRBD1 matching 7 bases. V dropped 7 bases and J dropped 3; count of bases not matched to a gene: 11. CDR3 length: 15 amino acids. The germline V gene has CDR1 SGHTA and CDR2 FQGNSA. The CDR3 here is CASTYGDSRKETQYF. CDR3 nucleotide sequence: TGTGCCAGCACCTACGGGGACAGTAGAAAAGAGACCCAGTACTTC.

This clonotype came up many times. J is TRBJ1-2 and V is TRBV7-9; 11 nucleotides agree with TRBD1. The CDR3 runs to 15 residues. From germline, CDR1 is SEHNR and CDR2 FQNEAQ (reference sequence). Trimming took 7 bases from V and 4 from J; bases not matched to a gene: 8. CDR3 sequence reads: CASNRLGTGGYGYTF. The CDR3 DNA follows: TGTGCCAGCAACCGTCTAGGGACAGGGGGCTATGGCTACACCTTC.

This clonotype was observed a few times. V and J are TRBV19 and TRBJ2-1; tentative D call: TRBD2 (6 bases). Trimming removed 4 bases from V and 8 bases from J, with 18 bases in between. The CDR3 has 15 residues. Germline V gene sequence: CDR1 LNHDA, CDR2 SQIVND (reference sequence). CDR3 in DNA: TGTGCCAGTAGTAACACCGGGACTCCCTTGGATGAGCAGTTCTTC. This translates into CASSNTGTPLDEQFF.

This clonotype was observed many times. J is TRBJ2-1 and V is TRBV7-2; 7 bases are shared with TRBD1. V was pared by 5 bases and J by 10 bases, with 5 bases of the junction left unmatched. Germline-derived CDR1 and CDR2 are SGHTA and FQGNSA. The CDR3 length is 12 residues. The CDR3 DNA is TGTGCCAGCAGCAAGGGGGCAGGGGAGCAGTTCTTC. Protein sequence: CASSKGAGEQFF.

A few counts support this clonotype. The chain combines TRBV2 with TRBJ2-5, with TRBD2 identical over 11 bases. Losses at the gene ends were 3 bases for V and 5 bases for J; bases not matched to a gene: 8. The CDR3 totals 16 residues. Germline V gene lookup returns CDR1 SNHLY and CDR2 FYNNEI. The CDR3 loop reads CASSDPLAGVLETQYF. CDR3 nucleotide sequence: TGTGCCAGCAGTGATCCACTAGCGGGAGTTTTGGAGACCCAGTACTTC.